This T cell receptor (beta chain) was found in a study of regulatory T cells in long-lasting Graves disease. In the study overall: For a period under 3 months, newly diagnosed Graves' patients had taken antithyroid drugs. Study observations and caveats: Favored gene segments in persistent disease were TRBV28, TRBJ1-2 and TRBJ2-5.

Investigators prepared the TCR beta libraries by applying iRepertoire HTBI primers and Arm-PCR of CDR3 regions. Per the original methods: Identification of gene segments yielded over 60 TRBV and 13 to 15 TRBJ across samples. MiXCR, run by TCRdb on the multiplex PCR reads, gives a single entry per CDR3 protein. In this record, the V and J calls reflect TCRdb's handling and not the investigators' own analysis. The sample carries approximately 300,000 distinct CDR3 sequences, roughly 18% recorded once. Time point defined: newly diagnosed GD, antithyroid drugs for less than 3 months. RNA isolated from PBMCs was used to make the TCR library. V lost 4 bases, J lost 1 base, and 8 bases lay in between. The CDR3 runs 14 residues. In germline, CDR1 is SGHVS, CDR2 FQNEAQ. This clonotype came up many times. Its antigen is undetermined.

The sample consisted of peripheral blood mononuclear cells (PBMCs), taken at new diagnosis, from a patient treated with antithyroid drugs. This TCR came from a female donor with Graves disease. The J gene is TRBJ2-1, the V gene TRBV7-8, with a weak D call TRBD2 (6 bases). The CDR3 sequence: CASSYRESYNEQFF. Here the CDR3 DNA reads TGTGCCAGCAGCTACCGGGAGTCCTACAATGAGCAGTTCTTC.